Sequencing of this T cell receptor (beta chain) was carried out in a study of cytomegalovirus exposure and HLA in healthy donors. Study as a whole: An earlier analysis found 117 million unique TCR beta sequences from 150 million to 200 million T cells. Overall study findings and caveats: According to a later analysis, donors in an Asian-associated ancestry cluster reportedly had fewer N-insertions than the roughly 660-donor mean. Associated with cytomegalovirus, according to the listing, were fewer than 200 TCR beta chains.

The CDR3 runs 13 residues. Trimming took 3 bases from V and 6 from J, leaving 12 bases between them. Germline V gene lookup returns CDR1 SGHKS and CDR2 YYEKEE (reference sequence). This clone was recorded a few times. Its antigen is unknown. Researchers ran the PCR with 60 Vbeta and 13 Jbeta primers. Original methodology: A later analysis counted about 80 million unique TCR beta chains, around 12 million shared. Some clones are missing from TCRdb's copy, which holds only in-frame ones; the method was immunoSEQ multiplex PCR. From that table come the V and J calls and clone size; the DNA was used to work out D and trimming. The data show 95,000 to 150,000 clones, just over 15% seen once.

This sequence was found in a woman aged 18-35 years in good health and CMV-seronegative. The sequenced sample was PBMCs. The chain employs TRBV5-5 and TRBJ1-1; possibly TRBD1 for D (6 bases). CDR3 loop: CASSSIQGAEAFF. In DNA form, the CDR3 reads TGTGCCAGCAGCTCAATACAGGGTGCTGAAGCTTTCTTT.